This record covers a single TCR beta chain. Recruits, aged roughly 18 to 100 years, lived in 20 to 30 US areas. V dropped 8 bases and J dropped 2 bases, with 9 bases sitting between them. This CDR3 comprises 12 residues. The sample originates from a study of blood T cell repertoires in COVID-19. Original processing methods: Amplification of reference gene primers provided the estimated nucleated cell counts. TCRdb's table, derived via immunoSEQ multiplex PCR, lists solely in-frame clones and lacks some. D and trimming were read from the DNA, whereas the V and J calls and clone size are those reported in that table. The data contain roughly 180,000 clones, 81% of them singletons.

The TCR sequence derives from a woman in her 40s with acute COVID-19. What was sequenced was PBMCs or T cells enriched from blood (not recorded which). The chain couples TRBV12-3 or TRBV12-4 to TRBJ1-2, with D maybe TRBD1 (5 bases). CDR3 sequence (DNA): TGTGCCAGCCGGAAGGGGAACTATGGCTACACCTTC. It specifies CASRKGNYGYTF.